These 5 T cell receptor beta chains share one sample of origin, sequenced in a study of T cell responses to AZD1222 COVID-19 vaccine. Assay: immunoSEQ multiplex PCR; the TCRdb copy retains only in-frame clones and omits some. This table holds about 200,000 clones, roughly 92% found once. The sample consisted of peripheral blood, taken 28 days after the second AZD1222 dose. The receptors originated from an adult who received the AZD1222 COVID-19 vaccine.

The chain employs TRBV5-1 and TRBJ2-5, with D possibly TRBD1 on 5 matching bases. Between the trimmed V and J ends, which lost 2 bases and 4 bases, there was a span of 18 bases. Looked up from germline, CDR1 is SGHRS and CDR2 is YFSETQ. This CDR3 is built from 16 residues. CDR3 DNA: TGCGCCAGCAGCTTACTTCAGACAGCCCTTTCAGAGACCCAGTACTTC. It translates to CASSLLQTALSETQYF.

This chain connects TRBV3-1 (or the pseudogene TRBV3-2) to TRBJ1-1; TRBD1 aligns across 7 bases. Germline CDR1 LGHDT, CDR2 YNNKEL (reference sequence). V trimming: 2 bases; J trimming: 4 bases; junction bases outside the gene matches: 7. The CDR3 has 15 amino acids. CDR3 amino acids: CASSQRDSGGTEAFF. DNA of the CDR3: TGTGCCAGCAGCCAACGGGACAGTGGTGGCACTGAAGCTTTCTTT.

The V gene is TRBV6-5, the J gene TRBJ1-4; D remains ambiguous. With 7 bases removed from V and 6 bases from J, the gap between germline ends came to 15 bases. Germline values: CDR1 MNHEY, CDR2 SVGAGI. The length of the CDR3 is 14 residues. The CDR3 DNA sequence: TGTGCCAGCAAGGTTGGAAGGACGGATGAAAAACTGTTTTTT. Amino acids: CASKVGRTDEKLFF.

The chain couples TRBV28 to TRBJ1-1, with 7 bases fitting TRBD1. The germline CDR1 and CDR2 sequences are MDHEN and SYDVKM. V lost 6 bases and J lost 2; bases outside the gene matches: 6. The CDR3 extends over 14 amino acids. The CDR3 protein is CASRLGTVNTEAFF. CDR3 DNA sequence: TGTGCCAGCAGACTAGGGACAGTAAACACTGAAGCTTTCTTT.

The rearrangement uses TRBV6-5 and TRBJ1-2; D may be TRBD1 (5 bases). Germline loops: CDR1 MNHEY, CDR2 SVGAGI. The CDR3 consists of 16 residues. V dropped 2 bases and J dropped 0 bases, with 13 bases sitting between them. The CDR3 spells CASSYDQGRTNYGYTF. CDR3 nucleotide sequence: TGTGCCAGCAGTTACGACCAGGGACGTACTAACTATGGCTACACCTTC.